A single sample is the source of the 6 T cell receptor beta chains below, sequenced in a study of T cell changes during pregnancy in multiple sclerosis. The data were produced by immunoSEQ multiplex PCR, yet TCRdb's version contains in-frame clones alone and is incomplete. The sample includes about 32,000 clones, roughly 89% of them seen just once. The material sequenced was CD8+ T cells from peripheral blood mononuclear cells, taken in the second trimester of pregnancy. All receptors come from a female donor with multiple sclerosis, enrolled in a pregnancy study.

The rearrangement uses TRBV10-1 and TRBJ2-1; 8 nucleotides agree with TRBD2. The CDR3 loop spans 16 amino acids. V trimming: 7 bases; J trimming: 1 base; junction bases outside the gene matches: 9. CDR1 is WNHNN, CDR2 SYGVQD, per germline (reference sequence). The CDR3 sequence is CASIGGRLTSYNEQFF. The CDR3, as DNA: TGCGCCAGCATTGGCGGGAGGCTTACATCCTACAATGAGCAGTTCTTC.

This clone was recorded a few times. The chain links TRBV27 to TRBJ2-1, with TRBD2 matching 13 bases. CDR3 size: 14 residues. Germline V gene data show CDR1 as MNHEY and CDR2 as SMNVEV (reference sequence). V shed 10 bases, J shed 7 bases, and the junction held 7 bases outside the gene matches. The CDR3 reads CAIRTSGSRNEQFF. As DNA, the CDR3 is TGTGCCATCCGGACTAGCGGGAGTAGGAATGAGCAGTTCTTC.

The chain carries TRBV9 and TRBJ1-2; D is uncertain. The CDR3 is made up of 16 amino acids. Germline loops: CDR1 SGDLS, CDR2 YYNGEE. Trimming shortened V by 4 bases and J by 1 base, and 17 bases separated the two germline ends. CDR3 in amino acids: CASSPEGRSSNYGYTF. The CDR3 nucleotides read TGTGCCAGCAGCCCAGAGGGCAGGTCGAGTAACTATGGCTACACCTTC.

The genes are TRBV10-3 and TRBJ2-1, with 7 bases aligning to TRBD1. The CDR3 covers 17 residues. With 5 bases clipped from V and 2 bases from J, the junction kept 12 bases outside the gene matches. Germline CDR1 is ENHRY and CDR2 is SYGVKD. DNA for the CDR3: TGTGCCATCAGTCCTTCAACCGGGACAGCTACCTACAATGAGCAGTTCTTC. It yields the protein CAISPSTGTATYNEQFF.

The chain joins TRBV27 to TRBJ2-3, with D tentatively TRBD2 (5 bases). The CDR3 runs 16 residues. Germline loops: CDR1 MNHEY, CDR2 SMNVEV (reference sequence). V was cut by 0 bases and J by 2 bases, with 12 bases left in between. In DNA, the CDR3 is TGTGCCAGCAGTTTATCGTGGAGGAGCGCCACAGATACGCAGTATTTT. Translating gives CASSLSWRSATDTQYF.

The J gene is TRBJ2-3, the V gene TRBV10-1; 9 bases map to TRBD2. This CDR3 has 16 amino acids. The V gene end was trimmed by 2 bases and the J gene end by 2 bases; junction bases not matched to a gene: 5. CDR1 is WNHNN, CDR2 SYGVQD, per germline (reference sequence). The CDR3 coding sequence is TGCGCCAGCAGTGAGACCCTAGCGGGACCCACAGATACGCAGTATTTT. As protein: CASSETLAGPTDTQYF.